This TCR beta chain was found in a study of T cell repertoires in cytomegalovirus infection. As for this clonotype: What it binds is not known.

One entry per CDR3 protein, called by TCRdb with MiXCR from the reads. The table lists about 83,000 distinct CDR3 sequences, about 29% of them singletons. Germline lookup yields CDR1 DFQATT and CDR2 SNEGSKA (reference sequence). There are 16 residues in the CDR3. With V trimmed by 1 base and J by 0 bases, 2 bases remained unmatched. The gene calls are TRBV20-1 and TRBJ2-1; 11 bases fit TRBD2. The material sequenced was CD8+ T cells from cultured PBMCs, taken from culture after CMV antigen stimulation. The sequence was obtained from a human donor in good health (CMV status not recorded). Some clones in this sample may be carry-over from other donors' samples. The CDR3 loop is CSARGLAGSSYNEQFF. CDR3 DNA: TGCAGTGCTAGAGGACTAGCGGGGAGCTCCTACAATGAGCAGTTCTTC.